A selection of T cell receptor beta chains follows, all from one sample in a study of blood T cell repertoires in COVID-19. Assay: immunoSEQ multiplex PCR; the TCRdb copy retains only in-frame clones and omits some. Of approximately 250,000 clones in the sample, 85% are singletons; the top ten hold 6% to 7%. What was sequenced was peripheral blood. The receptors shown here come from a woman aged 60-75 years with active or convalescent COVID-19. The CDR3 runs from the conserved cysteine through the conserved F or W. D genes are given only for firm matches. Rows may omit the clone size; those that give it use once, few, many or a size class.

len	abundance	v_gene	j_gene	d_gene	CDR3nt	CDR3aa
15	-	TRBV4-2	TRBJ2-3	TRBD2	TGTGCCAGCAGCGACCCTAGCGGGGGGGCCCGGGGGCAGTATTTT	CASSDPSGGARGQYF
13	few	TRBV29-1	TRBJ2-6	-	TGCAGCGTTCGACAGTCTGGGGCCAACGTCCTGACTTTC	CSVRQSGANVLTF
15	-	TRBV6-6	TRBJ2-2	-	TGTGCCAGCACGTTGCGGGACTCCCTGGACCGGGAGCTGTTTTTT	CASTLRDSLDRELFF
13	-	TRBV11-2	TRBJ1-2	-	TGTGCCAGCAGCCCGAGGACAGTCGGGGGCTACACCTTC	CASSPRTVGGYTF
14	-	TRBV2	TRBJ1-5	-	TGTGCCAGCAGCAGGGTCGGTTCTGATCAGCCCCAGCATTTT	CASSRVGSDQPQHF
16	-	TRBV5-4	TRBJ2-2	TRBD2	TGTGCCAGCAGCTCTAAAGCGGGAGGGGACACCGGGGAGCTGTTTTTT	CASSSKAGGDTGELFF
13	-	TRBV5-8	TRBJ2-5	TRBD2	TGTGCCAGCAGCTTTCGGGGGGGGGAGACCCAGTACTTC	CASSFRGGETQYF
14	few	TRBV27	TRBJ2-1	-	TGTGCCAGCAGTCGGGGGGCACAGGCAAGCAAGCAGTTCTTC	CASSRGAQASKQFF
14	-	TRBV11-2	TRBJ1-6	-	TGTGCCAGCAGCTTATCCGGGGGGCTAGGGCCCCTCCACTTT	CASSLSGGLGPLHF
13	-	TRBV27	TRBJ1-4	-	TGTGCCAGCAGTTGGGGGGTGGGCGAAAAACTGTTTTTT	CASSWGVGEKLFF
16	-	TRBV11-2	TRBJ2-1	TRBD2	TGTGCCAGCAGCCACGGGACTAGCAGGTATCTCGATGAGCAGTTCTTC	CASSHGTSRYLDEQFF
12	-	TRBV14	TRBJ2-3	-	TGTGCCAGCAGCCAAGAAGAGGGTACGCAGTATTTT	CASSQEEGTQYF
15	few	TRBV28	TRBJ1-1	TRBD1	TGTGCCAGCAGCAAGACAGGGGGCGGCAACACTGAAGCTTTCTTT	CASSKTGGGNTEAFF
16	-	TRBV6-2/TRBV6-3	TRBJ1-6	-	TGTGCCAGCAGCCCCGCTAAGGGGTTTGGAAATTCACCCCTCCACTTT	CASSPAKGFGNSPLHF
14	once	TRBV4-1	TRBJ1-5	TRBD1	TGCGCCAGCAGCCGGACAGGGACGAGCCAGCCCCAGCATTTT	CASSRTGTSQPQHF
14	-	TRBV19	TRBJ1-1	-	TGTGCCAGTAGTATGGCAGGTGGGGCCACTGAAGCTTTCTTT	CASSMAGGATEAFF
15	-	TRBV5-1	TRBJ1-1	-	TGCGCCAGCAGCTTGGCTGCAGGTACGAACACTGAAGCTTTCTTT	CASSLAAGTNTEAFF
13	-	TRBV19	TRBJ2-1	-	TGTGCCAGTAGGAGAGACAGCTACAATGAGCAGTTCTTC	CASRRDSYNEQFF
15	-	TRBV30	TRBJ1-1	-	TGTGCCTGGAGTGTACTATTGCCGGGGGACACTGAAGCTTTCTTT	CAWSVLLPGDTEAFF
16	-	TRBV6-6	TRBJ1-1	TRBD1	TGTGCCAGCAGTTACTTGTCAGGGGGCGAGAACACTGAAGCTTTCTTT	CASSYLSGGENTEAFF